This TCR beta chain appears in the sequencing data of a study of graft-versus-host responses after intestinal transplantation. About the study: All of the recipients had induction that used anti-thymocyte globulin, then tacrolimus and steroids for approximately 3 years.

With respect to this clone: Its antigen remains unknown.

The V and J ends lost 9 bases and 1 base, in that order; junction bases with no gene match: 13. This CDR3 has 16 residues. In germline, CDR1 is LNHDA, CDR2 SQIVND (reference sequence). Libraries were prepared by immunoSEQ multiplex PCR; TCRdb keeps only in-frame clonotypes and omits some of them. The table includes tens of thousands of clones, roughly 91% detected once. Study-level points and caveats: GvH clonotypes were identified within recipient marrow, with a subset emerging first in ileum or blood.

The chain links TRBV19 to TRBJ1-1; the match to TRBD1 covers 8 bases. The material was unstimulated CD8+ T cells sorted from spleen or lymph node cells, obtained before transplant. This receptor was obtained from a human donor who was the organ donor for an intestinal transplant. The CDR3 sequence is CASRIRGQGKNTEAFF. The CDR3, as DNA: TGTGCCAGCCGTATCAGGGGGCAGGGGAAGAACACTGAAGCTTTCTTT.